A single sample gave rise to the 5 T cell receptor beta chains below, sequenced in a study of T cells in Graves' hyperthyroidism and ophthalmopathy. TCR beta CDR3 region amplification was performed from RNA transcripts. Primed by the HTBI set, a first-round RT-PCR was run on the TCR CDR3. TCRdb re-called the multiplex PCR reads with MiXCR, one entry per CDR3 protein. The top ten clones hold 5.3% of a sample with around 420,000 distinct CDR3 sequences, roughly 15% of them seen once. Specimen: blood. These TCRs come from a woman aged 18-30 years with Graves' hyperthyroidism.

This clonotype came up a few times. The rearrangement links TRBV6-1 to TRBJ2-3; 8 bases are shared with TRBD2. CDR1 and CDR2 (germline): MNHNS, SASEGT. This CDR3 comprises 22 residues. After removal of 2 bases from V and 0 bases from J, the junction contained 22 bases not matched to a gene. In nucleotides, the CDR3 is TGTGCCAGCAGTGAACTACTTCCGGGACTAGAAATTTTAGCGACTAGCACAGATACGCAGTATTTT. Its translation is CASSELLPGLEILATSTDTQYF.

V gene TRBV4-1 combines with J gene TRBJ2-1, with D tentatively TRBD2 (5 bases). Germline values: CDR1 MGHRA, CDR2 YSYEKL. The V end was cut by 0 bases, the J end by 2 bases, with 11 bases between. CDR3 length equals 16 residues. The CDR3 nucleotides read TGCGCCAGCAGCCAAGATGGTGACGGGGCCTACAATGAGCAGTTCTTC. Amino acid sequence: CASSQDGDGAYNEQFF.

This clonotype was picked up many times. This chain uses TRBV12-3 or TRBV12-4 with TRBJ2-7; the D gene could be TRBD1 or TRBD2 (5 bases each). The CDR3 is 13 residues long. V lost 5 bases and J 3 bases, leaving 11 bases between the germline ends. In nucleotides, the CDR3 is TGTGCCAGCAGTCCGGGACCCTACTACGAGCAGTACTTC. Its translation is CASSPGPYYEQYF.

The chain carries TRBV20-1 and TRBJ2-7; the D gene is possibly TRBD1 (6 bases). CDR3 length: 16 amino acids. The germline V gene has CDR1 DFQATT and CDR2 SNEGSKA (reference sequence). V was cut by 6 bases and J by 2 bases, with 23 bases left in between. Written as DNA, the CDR3 is TGCAGTGCCAAGGGTAGAACAGGGAAAGACGCCTACGAGCAGTACTTC. It yields the protein CSAKGRTGKDAYEQYF.

The sample holds a few counts of this clonotype. This chain uses TRBV6-5 with TRBJ2-2; D may be TRBD1 (5 bases). In germline, CDR1 is MNHEY, CDR2 SVGAGI. Trimming removed 0 bases at V and 6 bases at J, with 17 bases between. The CDR3 loop spans 17 amino acids. The CDR3 spells CASSYSPQGLNAGELFF. Written as DNA, the CDR3 is TGTGCCAGCAGTTACTCCCCGCAGGGATTAAACGCCGGGGAGCTGTTTTTT.